Below, one TCR beta chain is given with its context. Its antigen remains unidentified. The record originates from a study of OX40 agonist ivuxolimab in advanced cancers. As for the study in general: Partial responses occurred in Three dose-escalation patients, one with hepatocellular carcinoma and two with cutaneous melanoma. Study results and caveats: CD8+ T cells (on average) carried more expanded clones than CD4+ T cells. Some of the lowest clonal expansion was seen in partial responders at 0.1-3.0 mg/kg.

Profiled with immunoSEQ multiplex PCR; TCRdb holds only in-frame clones, not every one. The sample lists 96,000 or so clones; 70% to 85% were seen once. There are 20 residues in the CDR3. V lost 1 base and J lost 3, with 28 bases in between. CDR1 LGHNA and CDR2 YSLEER come from the germline V gene. Material: CD4+ or CD8+ T cells sorted from blood, obtained in a trial of the OX40 agonist ivuxolimab. This clonotype was obtained from an adult with an advanced solid tumor such as melanoma, head and neck, liver or kidney cancer. The chain recombines TRBV4-3 with TRBJ2-7, with D uncertain. CDR3 amino acids: CASSQGYSDEVVPIYYEQYF. CDR3 bases: TGCGCCAGCAGCCAAGGGTACTCGGACGAAGTAGTTCCCATATACTACGAGCAGTACTTC.